This T cell receptor beta chain was obtained from a study of T cells in Graves' hyperthyroidism and ophthalmopathy. This CDR3 comprises 13 residues. Trimming took 11 bases from V and 2 from J, leaving 15 bases between them. CDR1 and CDR2 from the germline V gene are ENHRY and SYGVKD. The table lists this clonotype with a few counts. Amplification targeted TCR beta CDR3 regions from RNA transcripts. Using the HTBI primer set, a first-round RT-PCR was run on the TCR CDR3. TCRdb analysed the multiplex PCR reads with MiXCR anew, one entry per CDR3 protein. The table includes hundreds of thousands of distinct CDR3 sequences, roughly 46% detected once.

The chain carries TRBV10-3 and TRBJ1-1; D uncertain. The specimen was peripheral blood or thyroid tissue (not recorded which). The TCR comes from an adult man with Graves' disease, either hyperthyroidism or ophthalmopathy (not recorded which). DNA of the CDR3: TGTGCCCAGAGATTTGGGCCAAACACTGAAGCTTTCTTT. It yields the protein CAQRFGPNTEAFF.